A single sample gave rise to the 30 T cell receptor beta chains below, sequenced in a study of blood T cell repertoires in COVID-19. Clones were read by immunoSEQ multiplex PCR, and TCRdb kept only the in-frame ones, dropping some. The top ten hold around 6% of the sample, which has 300,000 to 400,000 clones, around 87% seen once. Sequencing was done on a sample of peripheral blood. Receptors originate from a woman aged 50 to 65 with COVID-19, enrolled during active disease.

The V call is TRBV27, the J call TRBJ1-1; tentatively, D is TRBD1 (5 bases). Trimming removed 4 bases from V and 1 base from J, with 16 bases in between. There are 16 residues in the CDR3. The germline V gene has CDR1 MNHEY and CDR2 SMNVEV (reference sequence). This chain's CDR3 is CASSSNYGAWNTEAFF. As DNA, the CDR3 is TGTGCCAGCAGTTCAAACTATGGGGCCTGGAACACTGAAGCTTTCTTT.

This chain links TRBV5-1 with TRBJ1-6, with D perhaps TRBD1 (6 bases). The germline gives CDR1 SGHRS, CDR2 YFSETQ. V was cut by 2 bases and J by 3 bases, with 6 bases left in between. The CDR3 spans 14 residues. The CDR3 region has the DNA TGCGCCAGCAGCTTACAGGGCTATAATTCACCCCTCCACTTT. Protein product: CASSLQGYNSPLHF.

V is TRBV19 and J is TRBJ2-7; 7 positions agree with TRBD2. Germline V lookup: CDR1 LNHDA, CDR2 SQIVND (reference sequence). The CDR3 loop spans 16 amino acids. V lost 4 bases and J lost 6; bases outside the gene matches: 15. This chain's CDR3 is CASSRWEGGPVGEQYF. In DNA form, the CDR3 reads TGTGCCAGTAGTAGATGGGAGGGAGGACCGGTCGGCGAGCAGTACTTC. The full variable domain, its missing parts supplied by reference TRBV19 and TRBJ2-7, is DGGITQSPKYLFRKEGQNVTLSCEQNLNHDAMYWYRQDPGQGLRLIYYSQIVNDFQKGDIAEGYSVSREKKESFPLTVTSAQKNPTAFYLCASSRWEGGPVGEQYFGPGTRLTVT.

The chain recombines TRBV11-2 with TRBJ2-1; 7 nucleotides line up with TRBD1. CDR1 is SGHAT, CDR2 FQNNGV, per germline. The length of the CDR3 is 18 residues. The ends lost 0 bases at V and 0 bases at J; junction bases unmatched: 8. This CDR3 is CASSLDPGQESSYNEQFF. The CDR3 DNA reads as TGTGCCAGCAGCTTAGATCCCGGACAGGAGAGCTCCTACAATGAGCAGTTCTTC.

This clone was seen just once. The chain is built from TRBV7-8 and TRBJ2-5; TRBD2 aligns across 16 bases. The V and J ends lost 1 base and 4 bases, in that order; junction bases with no gene match: 6. Germline V gene sequence: CDR1 SGHVS, CDR2 FQNEAQ. The CDR3 contains 18 residues. In DNA, the CDR3 is TGTGCCAGCAGCTTAGGGGGACTAGCGGGAGGGGTTGGAGAGACCCAGTACTTC. Its translation is CASSLGGLAGGVGETQYF.

This clone has just a few counts. V and J are TRBV7-2 and TRBJ2-3, with TRBD2 matching 13 bases. J lost 4 bases, V lost 5 bases, and 15 bases had no gene match. Germline V lookup: CDR1 SGHTA, CDR2 FQGNSA. The CDR3 sequence is 19 residues long. CDR3 nucleotides: TGTGCCAGCAGCCGCCGGGCTGTTACTAGCGGGAGGGCCGCAGATACGCAGTATTTT. This gives the protein CASSRRAVTSGRAADTQYF. Based on the CDR3 plus reference TRBV7-2 and TRBJ2-3, the full variable domain is GAGVSQSPSNKVTEKGKDVELRCDPISGHTALYWYRQSLGQGLEFLIYFQGNSAPDKSGLPSDRFSAERTGGSVSTLTIQRTQQEDSAVYLCASSRRAVTSGRAADTQYFGPGTRLTVL.

This clone was recorded only once. V and J are TRBV9 and TRBJ1-2, with 8 bases lining up with TRBD1. Per germline, CDR1 SGDLS and CDR2 YYNGEE. The CDR3 is 17 residues long. V lost 2 bases and J lost 5; bases outside the gene matches: 14. The CDR3 is CASSVGTGTSLRYGYTF. DNA for the CDR3: TGTGCCAGCAGCGTGGGGACAGGAACCTCCCTTCGTTATGGCTACACCTTC.

The genes are TRBV5-4 and TRBJ2-7; maybe TRBD2 (6 bases). Germline V gene lookup returns CDR1 SGHNT and CDR2 YYREEE (reference sequence). Deletions cut 4 bases from V and 0 bases from J, with 17 bases between. This CDR3 is 16 amino acids long. CDR3 sequence (DNA): TGTGCCAGCAGCCTGAAAGGGGACTTCCTCTCCTACGAGCAGTACTTC. Residues: CASSLKGDFLSYEQYF. Full variable domain (remainder filled in from reference TRBV5-4 and TRBJ2-7): ETGVTQSPTHLIKTRGQQVTLRCSSQSGHNTVSWYQQALGQGPQFIFQYYREEENGRGNFPPRFSGLQFPNYSSELNVNALELDDSALYLCASSLKGDFLSYEQYFGPGTRLTVT.

The chain carries TRBV25-1 and TRBJ2-3, with TRBD2 matching 14 bases. After removal of 1 base from V and 3 bases from J, the junction contained 6 bases not matched to a gene. The germline V gene has CDR1 MGHDK and CDR2 SYGVNS. The CDR3 is made up of 18 amino acids. The CDR3 here is CASSESAGLAGVTDTQYF. In DNA, the CDR3 is TGTGCCAGCAGTGAATCCGCGGGACTAGCGGGAGTAACAGATACGCAGTATTTT. Full variable domain (missing parts from reference TRBV25-1 and TRBJ2-3): EADIYQTPRYLVIGTGKKITLECSQTMGHDKMYWYQQDPGMELHLIHYSYGVNSTEKGDLSSESTVSRIRTEHFPLTLESARPSHTSQYLCASSESAGLAGVTDTQYFGPGTRLTVL.

The chain employs TRBV7-9 and TRBJ2-5, with D tentatively TRBD1 (5 bases). Germline V gene data show CDR1 as SEHNR and CDR2 as FQNEAQ (reference sequence). The CDR3 covers 16 residues. Trimming left V 1 base short and J 5 bases short, with 17 bases between. The CDR3 sequence is CASSLVKDIRRETQYF. CDR3 DNA: TGTGCCAGCAGCTTAGTTAAGGACATACGAAGGGAGACCCAGTACTTC.

In nucleotides, the CDR3 is TGCGCCAGCAGCTCTCAAGAGACCCAGTACTTC. Translating gives CASSSQETQYF. The chain employs TRBV5-1 and TRBJ2-5; D unclear. V was cut by 3 bases and J by 2 bases, with 2 bases left in between. CDR1 and CDR2 from the germline V gene are SGHRS and YFSETQ. The CDR3 has 11 amino acids.

The rearrangement links TRBV4-2 to TRBJ2-5; D is perhaps TRBD1 (6 bases). This CDR3 spans 15 amino acids. The germline V and J ends were trimmed by 4 bases and 4 bases, with 16 bases remaining between them. Germline CDR1 is LGHNA and CDR2 is YNFKEQ. The CDR3 sequence: CASSPKDQGRETQYF. The CDR3 DNA reads TGTGCCAGCAGCCCGAAAGATCAGGGGCGAGAGACCCAGTACTTC.

The chain joins TRBV18 to TRBJ2-1, with TRBD2 matching over 9 bases. The junction had 4 bases not matched to a gene; V was cut back by 4 bases and J by 6 bases. CDR3 length: 14 amino acids. CDR1 and CDR2 (germline): KGHSH, LQKENI. As DNA, the CDR3 is TGTGCCAGCTCACTGCGGGAGGGCCTCAATGAGCAGTTCTTC. Amino acids: CASSLREGLNEQFF.

The chain links TRBV3-1 (or the pseudogene TRBV3-2) to TRBJ1-4, with no clear D. The CDR3 spans 14 residues. CDR1 is LGHDT and CDR2 is YNNKEL in the germline V gene (reference sequence). Trimming removed 6 bases at V and 0 bases at J, with 8 bases between. The CDR3 bases are TGTGCCAGCAGTAAACAGCCAACTAATGAAAAACTGTTTTTT. This gives the protein CASSKQPTNEKLFF.

V is TRBV20-1 and J is TRBJ2-7, with 9 positions matching TRBD2. V lost 3 bases, J lost 2 bases, and 5 bases stayed unmatched. CDR1 is DFQATT and CDR2 is SNEGSKA in the germline V gene (reference sequence). This CDR3 has 14 amino acids. As DNA, the CDR3 is TGCAGTGCTAGTGGGCTAGCGGGGACCTACGAGCAGTACTTC. It codes for CSASGLAGTYEQYF.

This clone has a handful of counts. The chain is built from TRBV7-7 and TRBJ2-1, with TRBD2 matching 8 bases. The V gene end was trimmed by 6 bases and the J gene end by 1 base; junction bases not matched to a gene: 5. The germline gives CDR1 SSHAT, CDR2 FNYEAQ (reference sequence). The CDR3 contains 15 residues. CDR3 DNA: TGTGCCAGCAGTCCCGGGAGGGGATCCTACAATGAGCAGTTCTTC. Translation gives CASSPGRGSYNEQFF.

The chain links TRBV10-2 to TRBJ2-3, with 7 bases matching TRBD2. This CDR3 contains 14 residues. Unmatched junction bases numbered 6, after V lost 8 bases and J lost 1 base. Germline V gene data show CDR1 as WSHSY and CDR2 as SAAADI. CDR3 residues: CASGSLAGTDTQYF. DNA for the CDR3: TGCGCCAGCGGATCCCTAGCGGGCACAGATACGCAGTATTTT.

The V call is TRBV2, the J call TRBJ1-5; 7 bases agree with TRBD1. Germline loops: CDR1 SNHLY, CDR2 FYNNEI. J was trimmed by 2 bases and V by 2 bases; bases with no gene match: 18. The CDR3 spans 20 residues. CDR3 protein: CASSENLVFRYGQGNQPQHF. The CDR3 DNA follows: TGTGCCAGCAGTGAAAATCTCGTTTTTCGTTATGGACAGGGCAATCAGCCCCAGCATTTT. Supplemented by reference TRBV2 and TRBJ1-5, the full variable domain reads EPEVTQTPSHQVTQMGQEVILRCVPISNHLYFYWYRQILGQKVEFLVSFYNNEISEKSEIFDDQFSVERPDGSNFTLKIRSTKLEDSAMYFCASSENLVFRYGQGNQPQHFGDGTRLSIL.

The V and J genes are TRBV2 and TRBJ2-7; no firm D call. The V end lost 5 bases, the J end lost 6 bases, and 8 bases lay between the germline ends. CDR3 length equals 11 residues. Germline lookup yields CDR1 SNHLY and CDR2 FYNNEI. Here the CDR3 DNA reads TGTGCCAGCAGTATCTTCTCCGAGCAGTACTTC. This encodes CASSIFSEQYF. Supplemented by reference TRBV2 and TRBJ2-7, the full variable domain reads EPEVTQTPSHQVTQMGQEVILRCVPISNHLYFYWYRQILGQKVEFLVSFYNNEISEKSEIFDDQFSVERPDGSNFTLKIRSTKLEDSAMYFCASSIFSEQYFGPGTRLTVT.

V and J are TRBV10-3 and TRBJ2-7, with D perhaps matching TRBD1 (5 bases). There are 13 residues in the CDR3. V lost 5 bases and J 6 bases, leaving 14 bases between the germline ends. Germline V gene data show CDR1 as ENHRY and CDR2 as SYGVKD. The CDR3 loop is CAISYTGVREQYF. Written as DNA, the CDR3 is TGTGCCATCAGTTATACAGGTGTGCGCGAGCAGTACTTC.

V usage is TRBV10-3 and J usage is TRBJ1-5; D gene unclear. The length of the CDR3 is 15 residues. Deletions cut 0 bases from V and 5 bases from J, with 11 bases between. CDR1 and CDR2 (germline): ENHRY, SYGVKD. The CDR3 protein is CAISESNLSYQPQHF. As DNA, the CDR3 is TGTGCCATCAGTGAGTCGAATTTGAGTTATCAGCCCCAGCATTTT.

The genes are TRBV9 and TRBJ2-7; 9 bases line up with TRBD1. V dropped 4 bases and J dropped 7; count of bases not matched to a gene: 9. The CDR3 extends over 14 amino acids. CDR1 and CDR2 (germline): SGDLS, YYNGEE. The CDR3 here is CASSTGTGSKEQYF. CDR3 in DNA: TGTGCCAGCAGCACCGGGACAGGGAGTAAAGAGCAGTACTTC.

The rearrangement links TRBV11-2 to TRBJ1-2; D gene ambiguous. V was trimmed by 5 bases and J by 7 bases, leaving 11 bases between them. The V gene's germline CDR1 is SGHAT and CDR2 FQNNGV. The length of the CDR3 is 12 residues. CDR3 protein: CASSLGFSGYTF. CDR3 sequence (DNA): TGTGCCAGCAGCCTAGGTTTCTCTGGCTACACCTTC.

The chain joins TRBV25-1 to TRBJ1-2; D perhaps matches TRBD1 (6 bases). Germline assignment: CDR1 MGHDK and CDR2 SYGVNS. Trimming left V 2 bases short and J 4 bases short, with 14 bases between. The CDR3 has 15 amino acids. The CDR3, as DNA: TGTGCCAGCAGTGAAGATAAGGGGGTTGGCTATGGCTACACCTTC. This encodes CASSEDKGVGYGYTF.

The chain uses TRBV5-1 and TRBJ1-2; weak D call: TRBD1 (6 bases). There are 16 residues in the CDR3. Germline V gene sequence: CDR1 SGHRS, CDR2 YFSETQ. The ends were cut back, 7 bases at V and 0 bases at J, with 19 bases in the middle. DNA of the CDR3: TGCGCCAGCGGGGACATTAGGGGATCGGCTAACTATGGCTACACCTTC. Protein product: CASGDIRGSANYGYTF.

The V call is TRBV24-1, the J call TRBJ2-3; TRBD2 might be the D (6 bases). Germline V CDR1 and CDR2: KGHDR, SFDVKD. V gave up 4 bases and J gave up 0 bases, with 13 bases separating them. This CDR3 comprises 16 residues. The chain's CDR3 is CATSEPSAISTDTQYF. For the CDR3, the DNA is TGTGCCACCAGTGAGCCTAGCGCGATAAGCACAGATACGCAGTATTTT.

The rearrangement links TRBV30 to TRBJ1-2, with 9 bases matching TRBD1. The germline CDR1 and CDR2 sequences are GTSNPN and SVGIG (reference sequence). V lost 1 base and J lost 4; bases outside the gene matches: 10. The CDR3 contains 16 residues. CDR3 region: CAWSAPTGGGGYGYTF. CDR3 nucleotide sequence: TGTGCCTGGAGTGCCCCGACAGGGGGTGGTGGCTATGGCTACACCTTC.

This chain joins TRBV6-6 and TRBJ2-1; 11 nucleotides match TRBD2. Trimming took 6 bases from V and 7 from J; bases not matched to a gene: 14. CDR1 is MNHNY, CDR2 SVGAGI, per germline (reference sequence). The CDR3 contains 17 residues. The CDR3 region has the DNA TGTGCCAGCAGACGACGGTTAGCGGGAGGGACCTCGAATGAGCAGTTCTTC. Encoded protein: CASRRRLAGGTSNEQFF.

The gene calls are TRBV15 and TRBJ1-6; TRBD1 might be the D (6 bases). Germline loops: CDR1 LNHNV, CDR2 YYDKDF (reference sequence). The CDR3 runs 18 residues. Trimming removed 0 bases at V and 0 bases at J, with 12 bases between. The CDR3 loop reads CATSRERGTSSYNSPLHF. DNA for the CDR3: TGTGCCACCAGCAGAGAAAGGGGGACGAGCTCCTATAATTCACCCCTCCACTTT.

The gene calls are TRBV7-2 and TRBJ2-3; D is unresolved. V was clipped by 6 bases and J by 2 bases, with 12 bases between them. The germline gives CDR1 SGHTA, CDR2 FQGNSA. The CDR3 covers 14 residues. DNA of the CDR3: TGTGCCAGCAGTCCACGACTCTTCACAGATACGCAGTATTTT. It is translated as CASSPRLFTDTQYF.